This T cell receptor beta chain was profiled in a study of OX40 agonist ivuxolimab in advanced cancers. The V end lost 5 bases, the J end lost 1 base, and 14 bases lay between the germline ends. The CDR3 is 15 residues long. The V gene's germline CDR1 is MNHEY and CDR2 SMNVEV (reference sequence). The table came from immunoSEQ multiplex PCR; TCRdb's copy has only in-frame clones and leaves some out. The sample lists some 65,000 clones; about nine tenths were seen once. This chain connects TRBV27 to TRBJ2-5; possibly TRBD1 or TRBD2 for D (5 bases each). This TCR came from an adult with an advanced solid tumor such as melanoma, head and neck, liver or kidney cancer. Sequences were derived from CD4+ or CD8+ T cells sorted from blood, sampled in a trial of the OX40 agonist ivuxolimab. As DNA, the CDR3 is TGTGCCAGCAGTCCACCGGGACGGCCCCAAGAGACCCAGTACTTC. It yields the protein CASSPPGRPQETQYF.